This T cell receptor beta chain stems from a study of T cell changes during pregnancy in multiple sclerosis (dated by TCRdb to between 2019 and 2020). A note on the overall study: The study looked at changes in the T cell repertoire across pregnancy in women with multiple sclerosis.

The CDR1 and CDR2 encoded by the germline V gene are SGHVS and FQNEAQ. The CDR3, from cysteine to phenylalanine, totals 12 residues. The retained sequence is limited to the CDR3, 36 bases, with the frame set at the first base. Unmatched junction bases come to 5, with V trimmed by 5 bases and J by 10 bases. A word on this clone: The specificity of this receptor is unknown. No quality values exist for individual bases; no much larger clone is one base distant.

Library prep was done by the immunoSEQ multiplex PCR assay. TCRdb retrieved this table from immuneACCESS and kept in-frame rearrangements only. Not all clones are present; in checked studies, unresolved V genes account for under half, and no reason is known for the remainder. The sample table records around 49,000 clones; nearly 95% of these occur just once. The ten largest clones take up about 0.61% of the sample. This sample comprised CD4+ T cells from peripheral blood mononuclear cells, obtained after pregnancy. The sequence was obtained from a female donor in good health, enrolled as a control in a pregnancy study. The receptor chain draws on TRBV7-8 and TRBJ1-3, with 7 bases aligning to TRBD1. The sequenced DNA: TGTGCCAGCAGCATCGAGACAGGGACCATATATTTT. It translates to CASSIETGTIYF.